The rows below give T cell receptor beta chains drawn from one sample of a study of circulating and synovial CD4+ cells in juvenile arthritis. Assay: immunoSEQ multiplex PCR; the TCRdb copy retains only in-frame clones and omits some. Of about 33,000 clones listed, 90% to 95% are singletons. The sample was CD4+ T cells from blood. All receptors come from a human donor with juvenile idiopathic arthritis. Each CDR3 is given with its conserved first and last residue. Each record gives: J gene, D gene, V gene, clone size, CDR3 protein, CDR3 DNA. A D gene is named only where the DNA matches it firmly. Rows give clone size only sometimes, using once, few, many, or a class for an expanded clone.

J: TRBJ2-3; D: .; V: TRBV2; size: .; CDR3: CASSWLSDTQYF; DNA: TGTGCCAGCAGTTGGCTCTCAGATACGCAGTATTTT
J: TRBJ1-5; D: .; V: TRBV28; size: .; CDR3: CASSFDRPSNQPQHF; DNA: TGTGCCAGCAGTTTCGACAGACCCAGCAATCAGCCCCAGCATTTT
J: TRBJ1-1; D: .; V: TRBV7-9; size: .; CDR3: CASSLGRSTVMNTEAFF; DNA: TGTGCCAGCAGCTTAGGGAGGAGTACAGTAATGAACACTGAAGCTTTCTTT
J: TRBJ2-5; D: .; V: TRBV28; size: .; CDR3: CASSTSGEGETQYF; DNA: .
J: TRBJ2-3; D: TRBD2; V: TRBV12-5; size: .; CDR3: CASGLGLKTSGVTDTQYF; DNA: TGTGCTAGTGGTTTGGGACTTAAGACTAGCGGGGTTACAGATACGCAGTATTTT
J: TRBJ2-1; D: .; V: TRBV11-2; size: .; CDR3: CASSPQRGGNEQFF; DNA: TGTGCCAGCAGCCCACAGCGAGGAGGCAATGAGCAGTTCTTC
J: TRBJ1-1; D: .; V: TRBV2; size: .; CDR3: CASRKVGAAEAFF; DNA: TGTGCCAGCAGAAAGGTGGGGGCGGCTGAAGCTTTCTTT
J: TRBJ1-6; D: .; V: TRBV7-3; size: .; CDR3: CASSPAKPGASNSPLHF; DNA: TGTGCCAGCAGCCCGGCGAAACCGGGAGCTTCGAATTCACCCCTCCACTTT
J: TRBJ2-3; D: .; V: TRBV18; size: .; CDR3: CASSPRTSTDTQYF; DNA: TGTGCCAGCTCACCCCGGACTAGCACAGATACGCAGTATTTT
J: TRBJ2-1; D: .; V: TRBV7-9; size: .; CDR3: CASSLARKRLTYNEQFF; DNA: TGTGCCAGCAGCTTAGCGCGAAAGCGCCTTACCTACAATGAGCAGTTCTTC
J: TRBJ2-3; D: .; V: TRBV7-2; size: .; CDR3: CASTLRGFTDTQYF; DNA: TGTGCCAGCACCCTGCGCGGCTTCACAGATACGCAGTATTTT
J: TRBJ2-7; D: TRBD1; V: TRBV14; size: .; CDR3: CASSLRDRGSYEQYF; DNA: TGTGCCAGCAGCCTACGGGACAGGGGGTCATACGAGCAGTACTTC
J: TRBJ2-5; D: .; V: TRBV10-1; size: .; CDR3: CASSAKAGPQETQYF; DNA: TGCGCCAGCAGTGCTAAAGCGGGCCCCCAAGAGACCCAGTACTTC
J: TRBJ1-2; D: .; V: TRBV11-2; size: .; CDR3: CASSKEARWGYTF; DNA: TGTGCCAGCAGCAAGGAGGCCAGATGGGGCTACACCTTC
J: TRBJ2-5; D: .; V: TRBV6-4; size: .; CDR3: CARQETQYF; DNA: TGTGCCCGTCAAGAGACCCAGTACTTC
J: TRBJ1-1; D: .; V: TRBV7-2; size: .; CDR3: CASSLSRVEAFF; DNA: TGTGCCAGCAGCTTGTCTCGGGTTGAAGCTTTCTTT
J: TRBJ2-1; D: TRBD2; V: TRBV27; size: .; CDR3: CASAPGTSGGAYEQFF; DNA: TGTGCCAGCGCCCCCGGGACTAGCGGGGGGGCCTATGAGCAGTTCTTC
J: TRBJ2-3; D: .; V: TRBV11-2; size: .; CDR3: CASSLDRGDTQYF; DNA: TGTGCCAGCAGCTTAGACAGGGGAGATACGCAGTATTTT
J: TRBJ2-7; D: .; V: TRBV4-2; size: once; CDR3: CASSQDSGAYEQYF; DNA: TGTGCCAGCAGCCAAGATAGCGGCGCCTACGAGCAGTACTTC
J: TRBJ1-5; D: .; V: TRBV5-8; size: .; CDR3: CASQTNSNQPQHF; DNA: TGTGCCAGCCAAACAAATAGCAATCAGCCCCAGCATTTT
J: TRBJ2-2; D: TRBD2; V: TRBV11-2; size: .; CDR3: CASRRPGTSGLSGTGELFF; DNA: TGTGCCAGCAGGCGTCCGGGGACTAGCGGGCTCTCGGGCACCGGGGAGCTGTTTTTT
J: TRBJ1-1; D: .; V: TRBV28; size: .; CDR3: CASSLPPSEAFF; DNA: TGTGCCAGCAGTTTACCGCCTAGTGAAGCTTTCTTT
J: TRBJ1-5; D: .; V: TRBV4-1; size: .; CDR3: CASSQASGGSGQPQHF; DNA: TGCGCCAGCAGCCAAGCATCTGGCGGCAGCGGACAGCCCCAGCATTTT
J: TRBJ1-2; D: TRBD1; V: TRBV6-1; size: .; CDR3: CASSEWAGGHGYTF; DNA: TGTGCCAGCAGTGAATGGGCAGGGGGTCATGGCTACACCTTC
J: TRBJ2-7; D: .; V: TRBV27; size: .; CDR3: CATATHPLYEQYF; DNA: TGTGCCACCGCGACACACCCCCTGTACGAGCAGTACTTC
J: TRBJ1-5; D: .; V: TRBV10-2; size: .; CDR3: CASSESPGDQPQHF; DNA: TGCGCCAGCAGTGAGTCGCCGGGGGACCAGCCCCAGCATTTT
J: TRBJ1-4; D: .; V: TRBV18; size: .; CDR3: CASSPGGAGGEKLFF; DNA: TGTGCCAGCTCACCAGGCGGGGCCGGAGGGGAAAAACTGTTTTTT
J: TRBJ2-7; D: .; V: TRBV25-1; size: .; CDR3: CASSVTYEQYF; DNA: TGTGCCAGCAGTGTTACCTACGAGCAGTACTTC
J: TRBJ1-5; D: .; V: TRBV28; size: .; CDR3: CASRPDTYLSNQPQHF; DNA: TGTGCCAGCAGGCCGGACACTTACCTTAGCAATCAGCCCCAGCATTTT
J: TRBJ1-1; D: .; V: TRBV28; size: .; CDR3: CASSRTAFGAFF; DNA: TGTGCCAGCAGTCGGACAGCTTTTGGAGCTTTCTTT
J: TRBJ1-1; D: TRBD1; V: TRBV30; size: .; CDR3: CAWGGPGQVNTKAFF; DNA: TGTGCCTGGGGAGGACCGGGACAGGTGAACACTAAAGCTTTCTTT
J: TRBJ2-3; D: TRBD2; V: TRBV29-1; size: .; CDR3: CSVGLAGNPSTDTQYF; DNA: TGCAGCGTTGGACTAGCGGGTAACCCCTCGACAGATACGCAGTATTTT
J: TRBJ2-7; D: .; V: TRBV11-1; size: .; CDR3: CASSLDGSDSYEQYF; DNA: TGTGCCAGCAGCTTAGACGGGAGTGATTCCTACGAGCAGTACTTC
J: TRBJ2-7; D: TRBD2; V: TRBV19; size: .; CDR3: CASSITSGGPYEQYF; DNA: TGTGCCAGTAGTATTACTAGCGGGGGCCCCTACGAGCAGTACTTC
J: TRBJ2-3; D: .; V: TRBV27; size: .; CDR3: CASSPSSDGGQYF; DNA: TGTGCCAGCAGTCCATCTAGCGACGGCGGGCAGTATTTT
J: TRBJ2-2; D: .; V: TRBV4-3; size: .; CDR3: CASSATLNTGELFF; DNA: TGCGCCAGCAGCGCGACTTTAAACACCGGGGAGCTGTTTTTT
J: TRBJ1-1; D: .; V: TRBV19; size: .; CDR3: CASSILAGEAFF; DNA: TGTGCCAGTAGTATCCTGGCAGGTGAAGCTTTCTTT
J: TRBJ2-5; D: TRBD2; V: TRBV5-1; size: .; CDR3: CASSLTGGPSETQYF; DNA: TGCGCCAGCAGCTTAACGGGGGGACCAAGTGAGACCCAGTACTTC
J: TRBJ2-2; D: TRBD1; V: TRBV9; size: .; CDR3: CASSYDDRGSGELFF; DNA: TGTGCCAGCAGCTATGACGACAGGGGCTCCGGGGAGCTGTTTTTT
J: TRBJ1-2; D: TRBD1; V: TRBV14; size: .; CDR3: CASSQFNRDRTNGYTF; DNA: TGTGCCAGCAGCCAATTTAACCGGGACAGGACGAATGGCTACACCTTC
J: TRBJ2-2; D: .; V: TRBV10-3; size: .; CDR3: CAIRLRDGTGELFF; DNA: TGTGCCATCAGATTGCGGGATGGCACCGGGGAGCTGTTTTTT
J: TRBJ1-4; D: TRBD1; V: TRBV28; size: .; CDR3: CASSLPGQGSEKLFF; DNA: TGTGCCAGCAGTCTCCCGGGACAGGGTAGTGAAAAACTGTTTTTT
J: TRBJ1-2; D: TRBD1; V: TRBV7-2; size: .; CDR3: CASSYGTGINYGYTF; DNA: TGTGCCAGCAGCTACGGGACAGGGATTAACTATGGCTACACCTTC
J: TRBJ1-4; D: TRBD1; V: TRBV7-9; size: .; CDR3: CASSQQGAVTNEKLFF; DNA: TGTGCCAGCAGTCAACAGGGGGCAGTAACTAATGAAAAACTGTTTTTT
J: TRBJ2-1; D: TRBD2; V: TRBV28; size: .; CDR3: CASSPSGRKYNEQFF; DNA: TGTGCCAGCAGTCCGAGCGGGAGGAAATACAATGAGCAGTTCTTC
J: TRBJ1-6; D: .; V: TRBV28; size: .; CDR3: CASSTHGVHSPLHF; DNA: TGTGCCAGCAGTACTCACGGGGTACACTCACCCCTCCACTTT